This TCR beta chain originates from a study of early T cells in non-severe SARS-CoV-2 infection. Regarding the study as a whole: VDJdb-based annotation leaned toward anti-spike CD8 responses and missed private and CD4 specificities.

The CDR3 runs to 11 residues. Deletions cut 4 bases from V and 9 bases from J, with 7 bases between. Germline loops: CDR1 MNHEY, CDR2 SVGAGI. Unique molecular identifiers tagged individual cDNA molecules. TCRdb redid the calling of the 5' RACE reads with MiXCR, one entry per CDR3 protein. The profile covers about 66,000 distinct CDR3 sequences, with 18% appearing a single time and more than 7.5% taken by the ten largest. Worth noting for this clonotype: The antigen remains unidentified.

This sequence joins TRBV6-5 and TRBJ2-1; no clear D. Source: whole blood, taken at baseline. The sequence came from an adult who was a healthcare worker with PCR-confirmed SARS-CoV-2 infection or an uninfected control (not recorded which). The CDR3 DNA reads TGTGCCAGCAGTTCCGGTCTTGAGCAGTTCTTC. Encoded protein: CASSSGLEQFF.